The 13 T cell receptor beta chains below were found in one sample sequenced in a study of blood T cell repertoires in COVID-19. TCRdb keeps only in-frame clones here, not all; method: immunoSEQ multiplex PCR. The sample consists of about 150,000 clones, 65% to 90% of them appearing once. Specimen: peripheral blood. The receptors originated from a woman aged 60-75 years with COVID-19, enrolled during active disease.

The chain recombines TRBV5-1 with TRBJ2-5; a weak D match, TRBD2 (5 bases). The CDR3 totals 13 residues. V lost 5 bases, J lost 5 bases, and 13 bases lay in between. The germline gives CDR1 SGHRS, CDR2 YFSETQ. This chain's CDR3 is CASRRQEVETQYF. The DNA of the CDR3 is TGCGCCAGCAGACGGCAGGAGGTTGAGACCCAGTACTTC.

V gene TRBV29-1 combines with J gene TRBJ1-1; TRBD1 aligns across 10 bases. Trimming cost V 7 bases and J 5 bases; bases outside gene matches: 4. CDR3 length: 12 amino acids. The V gene's germline CDR1 is SQVTM and CDR2 ANQGSEA. CDR3 sequence: CSGTGGLTEAFF. The CDR3 DNA reads TGCAGCGGGACAGGGGGTCTGACTGAAGCTTTCTTT.

The rearrangement joins TRBV27 to TRBJ1-6, with a tentative D call TRBD1 (6 bases). Between the trimmed V and J ends, which lost 8 bases and 10 bases, there was a span of 21 bases. CDR3 size: 15 residues. Germline CDR1 MNHEY, CDR2 SMNVEV (reference sequence). This CDR3 is CASGHRQVKSSPLHF. In nucleotides, the CDR3 is TGTGCCAGCGGACACAGACAGGTAAAGAGCTCACCCCTCCACTTT.

This clone showed up just once. The chain joins TRBV7-6 to TRBJ1-5; 11 bases line up with TRBD1. This CDR3 contains 14 residues. J lost 6 bases, V lost 5 bases, and 3 bases had no gene match. In germline, CDR1 is SGHVS, CDR2 FNYEAQ. CDR3 coding DNA: TGTGCCAGCAGCCCGGACAGGGGGCTTCAGCCCCAGCATTTT. This translates into CASSPDRGLQPQHF. Supplemented by reference TRBV7-6 and TRBJ1-5, the full variable domain reads GAGVSQSPRYKVTKRGQDVALRCDPISGHVSLYWYRQALGQGPEFLTYFNYEAQQDKSGLPNDRFSAERPEGSISTLTIQRTEQRDSAMYRCASSPDRGLQPQHFGDGTRLSIL.

This sequence joins TRBV6-5 and TRBJ1-1, with TRBD1 as a possible D gene (5 bases). Germline V lookup: CDR1 MNHEY, CDR2 SVGAGI. The CDR3 is made up of 14 amino acids. V was pared by 6 bases and J by 4 bases, with 15 bases between. CDR3 coding DNA: TGTGCCAGCAGACGGGGGTCGGTCGGCACTGAAGCTTTCTTT. It is translated as CASRRGSVGTEAFF.

V and J are TRBV6-6 and TRBJ1-2; unclear D gene. This CDR3 is 13 amino acids long. Trimming pared 4 bases from V and 3 bases from J, leaving 9 bases between. Germline V gene data show CDR1 as MNHNY and CDR2 as SVGAGI (reference sequence). The chain's CDR3 is CASSLTEYYGYTF. The CDR3 coding sequence is TGTGCCAGCAGTTTAACAGAATACTATGGCTACACCTTC.

A word on this clone: Germline and junction disagree at one end, which may indicate a read error. The chain carries TRBV11-2 and TRBJ1-1; perhaps TRBD1 as D (5 bases). Germline assignment: CDR1 SGHAT and CDR2 FQNNGV. The CDR3 spans 12 residues. The chain's CDR3 is CASSLESFGGWF. Written as DNA, the CDR3 is TGTGCCAGCAGCTTAGAGAGTTTCGGGGGGTGGTTT.

The J gene is TRBJ2-5, the V gene TRBV6-4, with TRBD1 matching 11 bases. The CDR3 is 14 amino acids. J gave up 3 bases and V 7 bases, and 4 bases lay outside the gene matches. Germline V lookup: CDR1 MRHNA, CDR2 SNTAGT. The CDR3 sequence is CASKRTGGEETQYF. The CDR3 DNA is TGTGCCAGCAAAAGGACAGGGGGCGAAGAGACCCAGTACTTC.

This chain joins TRBV5-5 and TRBJ1-6; D may be TRBD1 (6 bases). CDR3 length equals 15 residues. Trimming took 4 bases from V and 9 from J, leaving 17 bases between them. Germline CDR1 reads SGHKS; CDR2 reads YYEKEE (reference sequence). The CDR3 spells CASSGAGARASPLHF. DNA of the CDR3: TGTGCCAGCAGCGGCGCAGGGGCTAGAGCTTCACCCCTCCACTTT. The full variable domain, its missing parts supplied by reference TRBV5-5 and TRBJ1-6, is DAGVTQSPTHLIKTRGQQVTLRCSPISGHKSVSWYQQVLGQGPQFIFQYYEKEERGRGNFPDRFSARQFPNYSSELNVNALLLGDSALYLCASSGAGARASPLHFGNGTRLTVT.

This clone was observed a few times. The V and J genes are TRBV6-5 and TRBJ1-6, with D hard to call. Trimming cost V 5 bases and J 7 bases, with 9 bases left between them. This CDR3 has 13 residues. The germline gives CDR1 MNHEY, CDR2 SVGAGI. The DNA of the CDR3 is TGTGCCAGCAGTCAAACTCGCAATTCACCCCTCCACTTT. Translated: CASSQTRNSPLHF.

In its sample, this clone was seen a few times. The rearrangement joins TRBV30 to TRBJ1-2, with D possibly being TRBD1 (5 bases). The V end was cut by 5 bases, the J end by 8 bases, with 21 bases between. Germline assignment: CDR1 GTSNPN and CDR2 SVGIG (reference sequence). This CDR3 is 14 amino acids long. The CDR3 here is CAWLNPTEAQGYTF. In nucleotides, the CDR3 is TGTGCCTGGTTAAACCCGACAGAGGCTCAAGGCTACACCTTC.

The V gene is TRBV27, the J gene TRBJ2-3, with no clear D. This CDR3 contains 14 residues. Trimming pared 0 bases from V and 2 bases from J, leaving 6 bases between. Germline CDR1 MNHEY, CDR2 SMNVEV (reference sequence). This chain's CDR3 is CASSLSYNTDTQYF. Written as DNA, the CDR3 is TGTGCCAGCAGTTTATCCTATAACACAGATACGCAGTATTTT.

This rearrangement joins TRBV6-1 to TRBJ2-3; 10 nucleotides match TRBD2. Germline trimming cut 2 bases from V and 4 bases from J; bases unmatched to any gene: 6. The CDR3 sequence is 16 residues long. Germline V gene sequence: CDR1 MNHNS, CDR2 SASEGT. CDR3 in amino acids: CASSENPSGSADTQYF. CDR3 DNA: TGTGCCAGCAGTGAAAACCCTAGCGGGAGTGCAGATACGCAGTATTTT.